This entry concerns a single T cell receptor beta chain. The antigen remains undetermined. These data belong to a study of T cells in localized non-small cell lung cancer. Study-wide results and limits: Prolonged overall survival went with higher T cell density in the blood. The study found T cell clonality highest in uninvolved adjacent lung, above tumor.

This CDR3 is 14 amino acids long. Germline V gene sequence: CDR1 SGHRS, CDR2 YFSETQ. V was clipped by 5 bases and J by 6 bases, with 15 bases between them. The data were produced by immunoSEQ multiplex PCR, yet TCRdb's version contains in-frame clones alone and is incomplete. The sample shows roughly 11,000 clones, 29% of them seen only once. This material consisted of lung tumor tissue, taken before any cancer treatment. The chain recombines TRBV5-1 with TRBJ1-5; perhaps TRBD1 as D (6 bases). This clonotype was sampled from a man between 40 and 70 years old with stage I lung adenocarcinoma. CDR3 loop: CASSLGGRGQPQHF. The DNA for the CDR3 is TGCGCCAGCAGTCTAGGGGGGCGCGGTCAGCCCCAGCATTTT.